This T cell receptor (beta chain) was obtained from a study of T cell responses to AZD1222 COVID-19 vaccine. Across the whole study: Both about-4-week and about-12-week second-dose recipients were combined. The study, taken as a whole, reports: Mostly white British, mostly female donors; authors suggested clonal diversity may be underestimated.

CDR3 length: 14 amino acids. Germline V gene sequence: CDR1 SGHRS, CDR2 YFSETQ. Trimming removed 4 bases from V and 4 bases from J; junction bases left unmatched: 2. Using immunoSEQ multiplex PCR, the repertoire was profiled, and TCRdb retains in-frame clones only, with some absent. The sample has 110,000 or so clones, approximately 89% seen once; the top ten hold roughly 4.5%. Comment on this clone: Its matching antigen is unknown. Within the sample, other DNA sequences also encode this same CDR3.

This specimen was peripheral blood, taken on day 0 of AZD1222 vaccination. The source is an adult in good health. The gene calls are TRBV5-1 and TRBJ2-7; 13 bases are a match to TRBD2. Written as DNA, the CDR3 is TGCGCCAGCAGCCCGGGACTAGCGGGGTACGAGCAGTACTTC. It codes for CASSPGLAGYEQYF. Full variable domain (outside the CDR3, taken from reference TRBV5-1 and TRBJ2-7): KAGVTQTPRYLIKTRGQQVTLSCSPISGHRSVSWYQQTPGQGLQFLFEYFSETQRNKGNFPGRFSGRQFSNSRSEMNVSTLELGDSALYLCASSPGLAGYEQYFGPGTRLTVT.